This is a list of T cell receptor beta chains from one sample in a study of T cell responses to AZD1222 COVID-19 vaccine. Some clones are missing from TCRdb's copy, which holds only in-frame ones; the method was immunoSEQ multiplex PCR. The data show approximately 180,000 clones, approximately 90% seen once. The input for sequencing was peripheral blood, taken on day 0 of AZD1222 vaccination. Source of these receptors: an adult in good health. Both conserved end residues are part of each CDR3. The D gene is left open where the match is weak. A clone size is listed for some rows: how often the clone was seen (once, few, many), or a class if it is expanded.

size: NA
length: 11
J: TRBJ1-4
V: TRBV29-1
D: NA
CDR3: CSVGLFEKLFF
DNA: TGCAGCGTCGGACTGTTTGAAAAACTGTTTTTT

size: few
length: 18
J: TRBJ2-2
V: TRBV10-3
D: TRBD1
CDR3: CAISAQGRGRGDTGELFF
DNA: TGTGCCATCAGTGCCCAGGGCAGGGGGCGCGGGGACACCGGGGAGCTGTTTTTT

size: NA
length: 14
J: TRBJ1-2
V: TRBV3-1/TRBV3-2
D: NA
CDR3: CASSQKTGYYGYTF
DNA: TGTGCCAGCAGCCAAAAAACAGGGTACTATGGCTACACCTTC

size: NA
length: 11
J: TRBJ2-7
V: TRBV12-3/TRBV12-4
D: NA
CDR3: CASSFIHEQYF
DNA: TGTGCCAGCAGTTTCATCCACGAGCAGTACTTC

size: NA
length: 11
J: TRBJ1-1
V: TRBV30
D: NA
CDR3: CAWSSSRRAFF
DNA: TGTGCCTGGAGTTCGTCGAGAAGGGCTTTCTTT

size: NA
length: 17
J: TRBJ2-2
V: TRBV11-2
D: TRBD2
CDR3: CASSLAPGLAVTGELFF
DNA: TGTGCCAGCAGCTTAGCGCCGGGACTAGCGGTCACCGGGGAGCTGTTTTTT

size: NA
length: 14
J: TRBJ1-1
V: TRBV28
D: TRBD1
CDR3: CASGSRDRATEAFF
DNA: TGTGCCAGCGGAAGCCGGGACAGGGCGACTGAAGCTTTCTTT

size: NA
length: 12
J: TRBJ1-5
V: TRBV7-2
D: TRBD1
CDR3: CASSLGQGRQHF
DNA: TGTGCCAGCAGCTTGGGACAGGGGCGCCAGCATTTT

size: NA
length: 14
J: TRBJ2-3
V: TRBV19
D: TRBD2
CDR3: CASRSGTSVDTQYF
DNA: TGTGCCAGTAGATCGGGGACTAGCGTAGATACGCAGTATTTT

size: NA
length: 14
J: TRBJ1-2
V: TRBV6-5
D: NA
CDR3: CASSYSGGRYGYTF
DNA: TGTGCCAGCAGTTACTCGGGGGGGAGATATGGCTACACCTTC

size: NA
length: 14
J: TRBJ2-5
V: TRBV5-5
D: NA
CDR3: CASSAEPFQETQYF
DNA: TGTGCCAGCAGCGCTGAACCATTCCAAGAGACCCAGTACTTC

size: NA
length: 15
J: TRBJ1-4
V: TRBV7-8
D: NA
CDR3: CASSTAAGLHEKLFF
DNA: TGTGCCAGCAGCACCGCGGCCGGGTTACATGAAAAACTGTTTTTT

size: once
length: 14
J: TRBJ1-1
V: TRBV19
D: TRBD1
CDR3: CASSRDRLNTEAFF
DNA: TGTGCCAGTAGTAGGGACAGATTGAACACTGAAGCTTTCTTT

size: NA
length: 12
J: TRBJ2-6
V: TRBV2
D: NA
CDR3: CASWNGANVLTF
DNA: TGTGCCAGCTGGAACGGGGCCAACGTCCTGACTTTC

size: NA
length: 14
J: TRBJ2-1
V: TRBV30
D: TRBD2
CDR3: CACPPAGAYNEQFF
DNA: TGTGCCTGCCCTCCTGCGGGGGCCTACAATGAGCAGTTCTTC

size: NA
length: 12
J: TRBJ1-5
V: TRBV19
D: NA
CDR3: CASSNSNQPQHF
DNA: TGTGCCAGTAGTAATAGCAATCAGCCCCAGCATTTT

size: NA
length: 14
J: TRBJ2-7
V: TRBV11-3
D: NA
CDR3: CASSLLGAPYEQYF
DNA: TGTGCCAGCAGCTTATTGGGGGCTCCTTACGAGCAGTACTTC

size: many
length: 16
J: TRBJ2-3
V: TRBV2
D: TRBD2
CDR3: CASSDLAGGTADTQYF
DNA: TGTGCCAGCAGTGATCTAGCGGGGGGCACGGCAGATACGCAGTATTTT

size: NA
length: 14
J: TRBJ2-7
V: TRBV7-9
D: NA
CDR3: CASSLVSDSYEQYF
DNA: TGTGCCAGCAGCTTAGTTTCGGATTCCTACGAGCAGTACTTC

size: NA
length: 17
J: TRBJ1-5
V: TRBV19
D: NA
CDR3: CASSIYPGPSGNQPQHF
DNA: TGTGCCAGTAGTATTTACCCGGGACCGTCTGGCAATCAGCCCCAGCATTTT

size: NA
length: 13
J: TRBJ2-3
V: TRBV29-1
D: NA
CDR3: CSVAQGHTDTQYF
DNA: TGCAGCGTTGCTCAGGGTCACACAGATACGCAGTATTTT

size: NA
length: 14
J: TRBJ1-6
V: TRBV9
D: TRBD1
CDR3: CASSVGQGESPLHF
DNA: TGTGCCAGCAGCGTGGGACAGGGGGAGTCACCCCTCCACTTT

size: once
length: 14
J: TRBJ1-5
V: TRBV21-1
D: NA
CDR3: CASSKDRANQPQHF
DNA: TGTGCCAGCAGCAAGGACAGGGCGAATCAGCCCCAGCATTTT

size: NA
length: 14
J: TRBJ2-2
V: TRBV11-2
D: NA
CDR3: CATQVESSTGELFF
DNA: TGTGCCACACAAGTAGAGTCCAGCACCGGGGAGCTGTTTTTT

size: NA
length: 14
J: TRBJ1-3
V: TRBV28
D: NA
CDR3: CASMTGVGGNTIYF
DNA: TGTGCCAGCATGACAGGAGTTGGTGGAAACACCATATATTTT

size: NA
length: 17
J: TRBJ1-5
V: TRBV4-1
D: NA
CDR3: CASSQEATVISNQPQHF
DNA: TGCGCCAGCAGCCAAGAAGCGACAGTAATTAGCAATCAGCCCCAGCATTTT

size: once
length: 22
J: TRBJ2-3
V: TRBV20-1
D: TRBD2
CDR3: CSASLGLAGGPWESTSTDTQYF
DNA: TGCAGTGCTAGTCTCGGACTAGCGGGAGGGCCCTGGGAATCCACTAGCACAGATACGCAGTATTTT